This T cell receptor beta chain was documented in a study of OX40 agonist ivuxolimab in advanced cancers. Whole-study context: Three patients showed partial responses: one hepatocellular carcinoma and two cutaneous melanoma cases.

Using immunoSEQ multiplex PCR, the repertoire was profiled, and TCRdb retains in-frame clones only, with some absent. This table has about 62,000 clones, 85% appearing once. CDR1 MGHRA and CDR2 YSYEKL come from the germline V gene. Deletions cut 1 base from V and 9 bases from J, with 19 bases between. This CDR3 contains 16 residues. Samples were taken at baseline and on day 1 of cycles 4 and 7. The TCR originated in an adult with an advanced solid tumor such as melanoma, head and neck, liver or kidney cancer. The sequences come from CD4+ or CD8+ T cells sorted from blood, collected in a trial of the OX40 agonist ivuxolimab. The V call is TRBV4-1, the J call TRBJ2-1; a weak D match, TRBD2 (7 bases). Here the CDR3 reads CASSQVGGGAQGEQFF. The CDR3 region has the DNA TGCGCCAGCAGCCAAGTTGGAGGGGGGGCCCAGGGTGAGCAGTTCTTC.